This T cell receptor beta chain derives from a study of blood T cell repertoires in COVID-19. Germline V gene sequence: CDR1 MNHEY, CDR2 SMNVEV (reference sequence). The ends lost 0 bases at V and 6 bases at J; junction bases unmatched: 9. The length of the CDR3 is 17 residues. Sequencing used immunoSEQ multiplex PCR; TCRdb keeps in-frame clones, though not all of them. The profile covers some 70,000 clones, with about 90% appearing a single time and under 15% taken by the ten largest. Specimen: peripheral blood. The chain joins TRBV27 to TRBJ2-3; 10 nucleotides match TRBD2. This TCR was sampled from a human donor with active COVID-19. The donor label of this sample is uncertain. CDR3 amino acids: CASSLSGASGSGDTQYF. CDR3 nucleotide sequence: TGTGCCAGCAGTTTATCGGGCGCTAGCGGGAGCGGGGATACGCAGTATTTT.